Listed below are T cell receptor beta chains from one sample, sequenced in a study of blood T cell repertoires in COVID-19. Repertoires were generated with immunoSEQ multiplex PCR, while TCRdb's copy carries only in-frame clones and drops some. Counted here are more than 350,000 clones, 87% occurring once; the ten biggest clones make up about a tenth. Sequenced sample: PBMCs or T cells enriched from blood (not recorded which). The receptors stem from a woman aged 45-65 years who had recovered from COVID-19. CDR3s include the opening cysteine and the closing phenylalanine or tryptophan. The D gene is left open where the match is weak. Some rows have no size entry. The others give once, few or many, or a class for an expanded clone.

v_gene	j_gene	d_gene	abundance	CDR3aa	CDR3nt
TRBV5-1	TRBJ2-2	NA	NA	CASKISDRVRELFF	TGCGCCAGCAAAATCAGCGATCGAGTCCGGGAGCTGTTTTTT
TRBV4-1	TRBJ2-1	NA	NA	CASSQDPVTRGRQFF	TGCGCCAGCAGCCAAGATCCTGTGACTAGAGGTCGGCAGTTCTTC
TRBV10-2	TRBJ2-1	TRBD1	NA	CASNSGTGYNEQFF	TGCGCCAGCAATTCCGGGACAGGGTACAATGAGCAGTTCTTC
TRBV6-5	TRBJ1-2	NA	NA	CASTNREAGYTF	TGTGCCAGCACTAATAGGGAGGCTGGCTACACCTTC
TRBV3-1/TRBV3-2	TRBJ2-7	NA	few	CASSQDTVSYEQYF	TGTGCCAGCAGCCAAGATACAGTGTCTTACGAGCAGTACTTC
TRBV19	TRBJ1-5	NA	NA	CASSKHQGFHNQPQHF	TGTGCCAGTAGTAAGCATCAGGGGTTCCACAATCAGCCCCAGCATTTT
TRBV19	TRBJ1-5	NA	NA	CASSIDSRDFNQPQHF	TGTGCCAGTAGTATCGACTCCCGGGACTTCAATCAGCCCCAGCATTTT
TRBV18	TRBJ1-3	NA	once	CASSLVRITSGNTIYF	TGTGCCAGCTCACTGGTCAGGATCACCTCTGGAAACACCATATATTTT
TRBV4-1	TRBJ1-4	NA	NA	CASSQAPTATNEKLFF	TGCGCCAGCAGCCAAGCTCCGACAGCAACTAATGAAAAACTGTTTTTT
TRBV10-3	TRBJ2-1	TRBD2	NA	CAIFTSGDNEQFF	TGTGCCATATTTACTAGCGGGGATAATGAGCAGTTCTTC
TRBV28	TRBJ1-2	NA	once	CASSLPPNYGYTF	TGTGCCAGCAGTTTACCTCCTAACTATGGCTACACCTTC
TRBV14	TRBJ2-1	TRBD1	NA	CASSQGRQGALEQFF	TGTGCCAGCAGCCAAGGCCGACAGGGGGCGCTTGAGCAGTTCTTC
TRBV27	TRBJ2-3	TRBD2	NA	CASSSTGLAAYTDTQYF	TGTGCCAGCAGTTCGACGGGACTAGCGGCCTACACAGATACGCAGTATTTT
TRBV9	TRBJ1-1	NA	NA	CASSVTPGTEAFF	TGTGCCAGCAGCGTTACTCCGGGCACTGAAGCTTTCTTT
TRBV20-1	TRBJ1-5	NA	NA	CSASVTGPNQPQHF	TGCAGTGCTAGTGTCACAGGGCCCAATCAGCCCCAGCATTTT
TRBV25-1	TRBJ2-7	NA	once	CASGDTNSYEQYF	TGTGCCAGCGGGGACACGAACTCCTACGAGCAGTACTTC
TRBV27	TRBJ2-3	TRBD2	NA	CANTGLAGYSTDTQYF	TGTGCCAATACGGGACTAGCGGGTTATAGCACAGATACGCAGTATTTT
TRBV15	TRBJ1-1	NA	NA	CATSTRTAIYTEAFF	TGTGCCACCAGCACCAGGACAGCGATATACACTGAAGCTTTCTTT
TRBV15	TRBJ2-7	NA	NA	CATSRELGEQYF	TGTGCCACCAGCAGAGAACTAGGCGAGCAGTACTTC
TRBV11-2	TRBJ1-1	NA	NA	CASSGWDNLKETEAFF	TGTGCCAGCAGCGGTTGGGACAATTTAAAGGAGACTGAAGCTTTCTTT
TRBV5-1	TRBJ1-4	NA	NA	CASSPGATNEKLFF	TGCGCCAGCAGCCCAGGGGCAACTAATGAAAAACTGTTTTTT
TRBV27	TRBJ1-1	TRBD1	NA	CASSHRQGTEAFF	TGTGCCAGCAGCCACAGACAGGGGACTGAAGCTTTCTTT
TRBV2	TRBJ2-7	NA	NA	CASSGSGEQYF	TGTGCCAGCAGCGGGAGCGGGGAGCAGTACTTC
TRBV7-6	TRBJ1-6	TRBD1	NA	CASSLSRDRDSPLHF	TGTGCCAGCAGCTTATCCCGGGACAGGGATTCACCCCTCCACTTT
TRBV28	TRBJ1-4	NA	NA	CASSFYGGNEKLFF	TGTGCCAGCAGTTTTTACGGGGGTAATGAAAAACTGTTTTTT
TRBV5-1	TRBJ2-2	NA	NA	CASSRDNPGELFF	TGCGCCAGCAGCCGTGACAATCCCGGGGAGCTGTTTTTT